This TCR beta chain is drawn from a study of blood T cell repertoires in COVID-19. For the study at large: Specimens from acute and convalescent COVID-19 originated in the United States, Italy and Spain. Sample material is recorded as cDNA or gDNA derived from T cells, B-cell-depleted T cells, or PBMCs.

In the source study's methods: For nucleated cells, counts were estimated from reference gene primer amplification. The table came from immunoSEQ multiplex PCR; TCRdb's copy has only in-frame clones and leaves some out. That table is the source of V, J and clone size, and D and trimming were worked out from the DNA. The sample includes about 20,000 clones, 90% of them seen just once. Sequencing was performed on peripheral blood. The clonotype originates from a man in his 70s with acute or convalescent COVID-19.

CDR3 sequence: CASSPQRVLNNEQFF. CDR3 nucleotide sequence: TGTGCCAGCAGCCCCCAGAGGGTCCTTAACAATGAGCAGTTCTTC. This chain joins TRBV7-2 and TRBJ2-1, with D possibly TRBD2 on 5 matching bases. The length of the CDR3 is 15 residues. The germline V and J ends were trimmed by 5 bases and 5 bases, with 16 bases remaining between them. Germline V lookup: CDR1 SGHTA, CDR2 FQGNSA.